This T cell receptor (beta chain) was observed in a study of Graves' ophthalmopathy and Graves' hyperthyroidism. Study results and caveats: Most thyroid clonotypes with frequency above 0.001 were detected in blood too.

A 10 ml volume of fresh peripheral blood provided the PBMCs. TCR beta CDR3 regions were amplified from RNA transcripts. Second-round multiplex PCR came after a first-round RT-PCR that employed HTBI primers. TCRdb reprocessed the multiplex PCR reads with MiXCR, giving one entry per CDR3 protein. Of a few hundred thousand distinct CDR3 sequences listed, roughly 14% are singletons. This clonotype occurred many times. Its antigen remains unknown. Germline loops: CDR1 LNHNV, CDR2 YYDKDF (reference sequence). Trimming took off 5 bases at V and 0 bases at J, with 17 bases between the two ends. The CDR3 has 17 residues.

Sequenced material: peripheral blood. The chain has TRBV15 and TRBJ1-5; no firm D call. The TCR was taken from a woman aged 18-35 years with stable Graves' hyperthyroidism. The chain's CDR3 is CATSAEAAGYSNQPQHF. DNA for the CDR3: TGTGCCACCAGCGCAGAGGCGGCAGGTTATAGCAATCAGCCCCAGCATTTT.